Presented here are 4 T cell receptor beta chains from one specimen sequenced in a study of cytomegalovirus exposure and HLA in healthy donors. The PCR used 60 Vbeta and 13 Jbeta primers. The method was immunoSEQ multiplex PCR; TCRdb's version includes in-frame clones alone and lacks a portion of them. The sample shows approximately 140,000 clones, around 57% of them seen only once. The sample taken for sequencing was PBMCs. Source of these receptors: a male donor in good health and CMV-seronegative.

This chain connects TRBV30 to TRBJ1-2; D may be TRBD1 (5 bases). The germline V gene has CDR1 GTSNPN and CDR2 SVGIG (reference sequence). The CDR3 has 15 residues. The V gene lost 0 bases and the J gene lost 7 bases, with 18 bases spanning the gap. CDR3 nucleotide sequence: TGTGCCTGGAGTGTAGGGTCCGGGGGGGTCGCTGGCTACACCTTC. Translated, it gives CAWSVGSGGVAGYTF.

This clone was observed a handful of times. CDR3 protein: CASRLQGGGNQPQHF. As DNA, the CDR3 is TGTGCCAGCAGGTTACAGGGTGGGGGCAATCAGCCCCAGCATTTT. This chain links TRBV7-2 with TRBJ1-5, with TRBD1 as a possible D gene (6 bases). This CDR3 is 15 amino acids long. The germline CDR1 and CDR2 sequences are SGHTA and FQGNSA. V lost 6 bases and J lost 2, with 14 bases in between.

In DNA, the CDR3 is TGTGCCAGCAGCGTAGAATCCGGACAGGGCTACGAGCAGTACTTC. It codes for CASSVESGQGYEQYF. The genes are TRBV9 and TRBJ2-7; 8 bases match TRBD1. The CDR3 is 15 residues long. The germline V gene encodes CDR1 SGDLS and CDR2 YYNGEE. Losses at the gene ends were 0 bases for V and 3 bases for J; bases not matched to a gene: 5.

This chain connects TRBV9 to TRBJ1-3; D is undetermined. V dropped 0 bases and J dropped 8 bases, with 12 bases sitting between them. The CDR3 is 14 residues long. The germline gives CDR1 SGDLS, CDR2 YYNGEE. CDR3 coding DNA: TGTGCCAGCAGCGTAGAAGCCCCTCGGGACACCATATATTTT. It is translated as CASSVEAPRDTIYF.